These 25 T cell receptor beta chains were all obtained from the same sample, sequenced in a study of immune evolution from preneoplasia to lung adenocarcinoma. Repertoires were generated with immunoSEQ multiplex PCR, while TCRdb's copy carries only in-frame clones and drops some. The top ten clones hold 2% to 2.5% of a sample with 6,500 to 9,500 clones, approximately 86% of them seen once. Sequencing was done on a sample of FFPE minimally invasive lung adenocarcinoma tissue. The receptors shown here come from an older person with lung adenocarcinoma.

This clone was found a few times. J is TRBJ1-1 and V is TRBV5-4; weak D call: TRBD1 (6 bases). The V and J ends lost 5 bases and 5 bases respectively, with 13 bases between them. The CDR3 spans 13 residues. Germline V gives CDR1 SGHNT, CDR2 YYREEE (reference sequence). Written as DNA, the CDR3 is TGTGCCAGCAGTTCCCAGGGGAGGACTGAAGCTTTCTTT. Translated: CASSSQGRTEAFF. The full variable domain, rest sourced from reference TRBV5-4 and TRBJ1-1, is ETGVTQSPTHLIKTRGQQVTLRCSSQSGHNTVSWYQQALGQGPQFIFQYYREEENGRGNFPPRFSGLQFPNYSSELNVNALELDDSALYLCASSSQGRTEAFFGQGTRLTVV.

The chain combines TRBV6-5 with TRBJ1-2; D is perhaps TRBD1 (5 bases). The V end lost 6 bases, the J end lost 8 bases, and 19 bases lay between the germline ends. Germline values: CDR1 MNHEY, CDR2 SVGAGI. The length of the CDR3 is 14 residues. As DNA, the CDR3 is TGTGCCAGCAGCCGGGACCGGAGCACCGGGGGCTACACCTTC. Protein: CASSRDRSTGGYTF.

This clone was detected a few times. This rearrangement joins TRBV29-1 to TRBJ1-1; D is perhaps TRBD1 (6 bases). The CDR3 contains 14 residues. The ends were cut back, 7 bases at V and 3 bases at J, with 18 bases in the middle. The germline V gene encodes CDR1 SQVTM and CDR2 ANQGSEA. CDR3 nucleotide sequence: TGCAGCGCCCTCGGGCCGGGGGCGGACACTGAAGCTTTCTTT. Residues: CSALGPGADTEAFF.

This chain joins TRBV19 and TRBJ1-6, with D uncertain. CDR3 length equals 15 residues. Germline V lookup: CDR1 LNHDA, CDR2 SQIVND (reference sequence). V was pared by 5 bases and J by 3 bases, with 11 bases between. The CDR3 region is CASSGWGDYNSPLHF. CDR3 in DNA: TGTGCCAGTAGTGGGTGGGGTGACTATAATTCACCCCTCCACTTT.

The CDR3 protein is CASSLDTGGAYEQYF. The CDR3 nucleotides read TGTGCCAGCAGCTTAGATACGGGAGGGGCCTACGAGCAGTACTTC. V is TRBV11-2 and J is TRBJ2-7, with 8 nucleotides matching TRBD2. This CDR3 spans 15 amino acids. CDR1 is SGHAT and CDR2 is FQNNGV in the germline V gene. Unmatched junction bases numbered 3, after V lost 0 bases and J lost 2 bases.

V gene TRBV21-1 combines with J gene TRBJ2-7; TRBD1, as called in the table, went unchecked against the DNA. TRBV21-1 constitutes a pseudogene. The CDR3 totals 14 residues. The CDR3, as DNA: TGTGCCAGCACCATGACAGGCCCCGAGGGTGAGCAGTACTTC. This codes for CASTMTGPEGEQYF.

This chain connects TRBV7-8 to TRBJ2-3; TRBD2 agrees at 8 bases. V gave up 7 bases and J gave up 7 bases; unmatched junction bases: 7. There are 13 residues in the CDR3. The germline V gene encodes CDR1 SGHVS and CDR2 FQNEAQ. The CDR3 nucleotides read TGTGCCAGCACTAGCGGGCTTGGTAATACGCAGTATTTT. It encodes CASTSGLGNTQYF.

The CDR3 DNA is TGCGCCAGCAGCTCGGCCGGGACTAGCGGGAGGTACAATGAGCAGTTCTTC. Its protein product is CASSSAGTSGRYNEQFF. The chain is built from TRBV5-1 and TRBJ2-1, with 15 bases lining up with TRBD2. This CDR3 spans 17 amino acids. In germline, CDR1 is SGHRS, CDR2 YFSETQ. V dropped 3 bases and J dropped 4; count of bases not matched to a gene: 5.

This chain links TRBV2 with TRBJ2-7; TRBD2 aligns across 13 bases. V shed 8 bases and J 4 bases; nucleotides not matched to a gene: 14. From germline, CDR1 is SNHLY and CDR2 FYNNEI. The CDR3 has 17 amino acids. CDR3: CASRGLAGATIPYEQYF. The DNA for the CDR3 is TGTGCCAGCCGAGGACTAGCGGGAGCAACTATTCCGTACGAGCAGTACTTC.

The V gene is TRBV2, the J gene TRBJ2-5; tentatively, D is TRBD2 (5 bases). V was pared by 4 bases and J by 5 bases, with 11 bases between. From germline, CDR1 is SNHLY and CDR2 FYNNEI. The CDR3 totals 13 residues. The CDR3, as DNA: TGTGCCAGCAGTGCCCAGAGGAGGGAGACCCAGTACTTC. The encoded protein is CASSAQRRETQYF.

The chain is built from TRBV6-5 and TRBJ1-6; no definite D call. The V gene lost 0 bases and the J gene lost 7 bases, with 4 bases spanning the gap. The germline gives CDR1 MNHEY, CDR2 SVGAGI. The CDR3 sequence is 13 residues long. The CDR3 bases are TGTGCCAGCAGTTACTCCCAGAATTCACCCCTCCACTTT. It specifies CASSYSQNSPLHF.

V gene TRBV5-4 combines with J gene TRBJ2-5; 9 nucleotides agree with TRBD2. The length of the CDR3 is 16 residues. Germline values: CDR1 SGHNT, CDR2 YYREEE (reference sequence). V dropped 4 bases and J dropped 9; count of bases not matched to a gene: 16. The CDR3, as DNA: TGTGCCAGCAGCGCCCCCGGGACTAGCTCTATACGGGCCCAGTACTTC. It encodes CASSAPGTSSIRAQYF.

V and J are TRBV5-1 and TRBJ2-3; unclear D gene. V was trimmed by 0 bases and J by 6 bases, leaving 5 bases between them. The germline V gene encodes CDR1 SGHRS and CDR2 YFSETQ. The CDR3 contains 12 residues. This chain's CDR3 is CASSLAGDTQYF. The CDR3 region has the DNA TGCGCCAGCAGCTTGGCCGGGGATACGCAGTATTTT.

DNA of the CDR3: TGTGCCAGCAGCTCCGCACAGGGTTTAACAGATACGCAGTATTTT. Amino acid sequence: CASSSAQGLTDTQYF. The chain couples TRBV5-6 to TRBJ2-3; a weak D match, TRBD1 (6 bases). Germline-derived CDR1 and CDR2 are SGHDT and YYEEEE. The CDR3 has 15 amino acids. V lost 3 bases and J 3 bases, leaving 14 bases between the germline ends.

The chain couples TRBV7-2 to TRBJ1-6; TRBD1 might be the D (6 bases). Germline CDR1 and CDR2: SGHTA and FQGNSA. V dropped 10 bases and J dropped 7 bases, with 17 bases sitting between them. This CDR3 spans 14 amino acids. The CDR3 nucleotides are TGTGCCACGGCGGGAACAGGGAAAAATTCACCCCTCCACTTT. Encoded protein: CATAGTGKNSPLHF. Together with reference TRBV7-2 and TRBJ1-6, the CDR3 gives the full variable domain: GAGVSQSPSNKVTEKGKDVELRCDPISGHTALYWYRQSLGQGLEFLIYFQGNSAPDKSGLPSDRFSAERTGGSVSTLTIQRTQQEDSAVYLCATAGTGKNSPLHFGNGTRLTVT.

This sequence joins TRBV4-1 and TRBJ1-6, with D unresolved. Trimming removed 1 base from V and 0 bases from J, with 22 bases in between. The CDR3 sequence is 21 residues long. CDR1 MGHRA and CDR2 YSYEKL come from the germline V gene. The CDR3 DNA follows: TGCGCCAGCAGCCAAGTAGCCCCCTGGAAGGTTCTGAACTCCTATAATTCACCCCTCCACTTT. It translates to CASSQVAPWKVLNSYNSPLHF.

V gene TRBV6-5 combines with J gene TRBJ2-7; 10 bases map to TRBD1. Trimming cost V 8 bases and J 3 bases; bases outside gene matches: 4. The germline V gene has CDR1 MNHEY and CDR2 SVGAGI. The CDR3 has 13 residues. The CDR3 nucleotides are TGTGCCAGCGGGACAGGGGCTAACTACGAGCAGTACTTC. Translated: CASGTGANYEQYF.

This clone was detected only once. The V call is TRBV4-3, the J call TRBJ1-4; 10 bases agree with TRBD1. The V and J ends lost 0 bases and 15 bases, in that order; junction bases with no gene match: 7. Germline V gene data show CDR1 as LGHNA and CDR2 as YSLEER. The CDR3 loop spans 14 amino acids. CDR3 protein: CASSQETGGRVVFF. The CDR3 nucleotides read TGCGCCAGCAGCCAAGAGACAGGGGGCAGGGTAGTGTTTTTT.

This rearrangement joins TRBV7-3 to TRBJ1-1; D gene unclear. The CDR3 has 13 amino acids. Germline CDR1 SGHTA, CDR2 FQGTGA. The V end was cut by 2 bases, the J end by 4 bases, with 8 bases between. The CDR3 is CASSLVQSTEAFF. DNA of the CDR3: TGTGCCAGCAGCTTAGTCCAGAGCACTGAAGCTTTCTTT. Based on the CDR3 plus reference TRBV7-3 and TRBJ1-1, the full variable domain is GAGVSQTPSNKVTEKGKYVELRCDPISGHTALYWYRQSLGQGPEFLIYFQGTGAADDSGLPNDRFFAVRPEGSVSTLKIQRTERGDSAVYLCASSLVQSTEAFFGQGTRLTVV.

This chain joins TRBV9 and TRBJ2-7; D not certain. Germline CDR1 and CDR2: SGDLS and YYNGEE. Trimming removed 0 bases from V and 2 bases from J, with 9 bases in between. This CDR3 has 14 amino acids. The CDR3 loop is CASSVDSDTYEQYF. CDR3 sequence (DNA): TGTGCCAGCAGCGTAGATTCTGATACCTACGAGCAGTACTTC.

The chain uses TRBV7-8 and TRBJ1-5; D is unresolved. CDR1 is SGHVS, CDR2 FQNEAQ, per germline. Trimming took off 5 bases at V and 6 bases at J, with 14 bases between the two ends. CDR3 length: 14 residues. The CDR3 bases are TGTGCCAGCAGCCCCTCGGGTTTTGGTCAGCCCCAGCATTTT. This encodes CASSPSGFGQPQHF. The complete variable domain, with remaining parts taken from reference TRBV7-8 and TRBJ1-5, reads GAGVSQSPRYKVAKRGQDVALRCDPISGHVSLFWYQQALGQGPEFLTYFQNEAQLDKSGLPSDRFFAERPEGSVSTLKIQRTQQEDSAVYLCASSPSGFGQPQHFGDGTRLSIL.

This chain uses TRBV6-5 with TRBJ1-1; the match to TRBD1 covers 10 bases. The CDR3 has 15 amino acids. Trimming removed 9 bases from V and 3 bases from J; junction bases left unmatched: 10. Germline loops: CDR1 MNHEY, CDR2 SVGAGI. DNA for the CDR3: TGTGCCAGTGACAGGGGGCTTTCCATGTACACTGAAGCTTTCTTT. The encoded protein is CASDRGLSMYTEAFF.

V gene TRBV5-6 combines with J gene TRBJ2-3; D is undetermined. CDR1 is SGHDT and CDR2 is YYEEEE in the germline V gene. The V end was cut by 4 bases, the J end by 2 bases, with 2 bases between. The CDR3 loop spans 11 amino acids. CDR3: CASSITDTQYF. CDR3 nucleotide sequence: TGTGCCAGCAGCATCACAGATACGCAGTATTTT.

The chain joins TRBV5-5 to TRBJ2-3, with D unclear. CDR1 and CDR2 (germline): SGHKS, YYEKEE (reference sequence). The CDR3 length is 15 residues. Between the trimmed V and J ends, which lost 4 bases and 0 bases, there was a span of 12 bases. The CDR3 nucleotides are TGTGCCAGCAGCGAATTAGAGTGGAGCACAGATACGCAGTATTTT. Translation gives CASSELEWSTDTQYF. Full variable domain (outside the CDR3, taken from reference TRBV5-5 and TRBJ2-3): DAGVTQSPTHLIKTRGQQVTLRCSPISGHKSVSWYQQVLGQGPQFIFQYYEKEERGRGNFPDRFSARQFPNYSSELNVNALLLGDSALYLCASSELEWSTDTQYFGPGTRLTVL.

V usage is TRBV7-2 and J usage is TRBJ2-2, with D maybe TRBD1 (6 bases). Germline CDR1 is SGHTA and CDR2 is FQGNSA. This CDR3 region has 15 residues. V gave up 4 bases and J gave up 0 bases, with 9 bases separating them. The CDR3 region has the DNA TGTGCCAGCAGCTCAGGGGTAGCGAACACCGGGGAGCTGTTTTTT. It encodes CASSSGVANTGELFF. Filled out from reference TRBV7-2 and TRBJ2-2, the complete variable domain reads GAGVSQSPSNKVTEKGKDVELRCDPISGHTALYWYRQSLGQGLEFLIYFQGNSAPDKSGLPSDRFSAERTGGSVSTLTIQRTQQEDSAVYLCASSSGVANTGELFFGEGSRLTVL.